Listed below are T cell receptor beta chains from one sample, sequenced in a study of T-cell memory formation after mild COVID-19. A single record per CDR3 protein comes from TCRdb applying MiXCR to the 5' RACE reads. The table records roughly 400,000 distinct CDR3 sequences, 15% to 20% of them present only once. Source material: PBMCs or a T cell subset sorted from them (not recorded which). The source of these receptors is a man aged 18 to 29 who had mild COVID-19 (a few samples of this study predate the infection). Cell type and time point are not known. The CDR3 runs from the conserved cysteine through the conserved F or W. D genes are given only for firm matches. The listing skips clone size in some rows; elsewhere it reads once, few, many or a size class.

-	TRBV5-4	TRBJ2-3	-	CASSPGGQSPDTQYF	TGTGCCAGCAGCCCCGGGGGGCAATCTCCAGATACGCAGTATTTT
TRBD1	TRBV12-3/TRBV12-4	TRBJ1-5	-	CASSPAGQGNQPQHF	TGTGCCAGCAGCCCCGCCGGACAGGGCAATCAGCCCCAGCATTTT
-	TRBV6-5	TRBJ1-5	-	CASSYGSHQPQHF	TGTGCCAGCAGTTACGGCAGCCATCAGCCCCAGCATTTT
TRBD1	TRBV20-1	TRBJ2-5	few	CSATQPGQGIETQYF	TGCAGTGCTACCCAACCGGGACAGGGGATTGAGACCCAGTACTTC
TRBD2	TRBV7-2	TRBJ2-5	few	CASGGSGGQETQYF	TGTGCCAGCGGGGGGAGCGGGGGACAAGAGACCCAGTACTTC
-	TRBV11-2	TRBJ2-5	few	CASSTVGTQYF	TGTGCCAGCAGCACAGTGGGGACCCAGTACTTC
-	TRBV5-4	TRBJ2-1	few	CASSWSSAEQFF	TGTGCCAGCAGCTGGTCTAGTGCTGAGCAGTTCTTC
TRBD1	TRBV5-1	TRBJ1-2	-	CASSPQRTGYGGYTF	TGCGCCAGCAGCCCCCAGCGGACAGGGTACGGTGGCTACACCTTC
-	TRBV28	TRBJ1-2	-	CASSPTDRSNYGYTF	TGTGCCAGCAGTCCCACTGACAGGAGCAACTATGGCTACACCTTC
-	TRBV4-3	TRBJ2-5	few	CASSQVRGVYQETQYF	TGCGCCAGCAGCCAAGTACGCGGGGTTTACCAAGAGACCCAGTACTTC
-	TRBV4-2	TRBJ2-1	few	CASSQDGWNEQFF	TGTGCCAGCAGCCAAGACGGGTGGAATGAGCAGTTCTTC
TRBD1	TRBV7-9	TRBJ2-7	many	CASSSGPGTGAYYEQYF	TGTGCCAGCAGCTCGGGTCCCGGGACAGGGGCCTACTACGAGCAGTACTTC
-	TRBV20-1	TRBJ2-5	few	CSASALQETQYF	TGCAGTGCTAGCGCCTTACAAGAGACCCAGTACTTC
TRBD1	TRBV7-2	TRBJ2-7	-	CASSFGTVYEQYF	TGTGCCAGCAGCTTTGGGACAGTCTACGAGCAGTACTTC
TRBD1	TRBV12-3/TRBV12-4	TRBJ1-1	-	CASSRQGLGVAFF	TGTGCCAGCAGTCGACAGGGCCTCGGGGTAGCTTTCTTT
-	TRBV5-1	TRBJ2-7	many	CASSLTSTYEQYF	TGCGCCAGCAGCTTGACTAGTACCTACGAGCAGTACTTC
-	TRBV7-6	TRBJ2-2	few	CASSSGGSRGELFF	TGTGCCAGCAGCTCGGGGGGCTCCCGCGGGGAGCTGTTTTTT
-	TRBV10-3	TRBJ2-2	few	CAISSSGELFF	TGTGCCATCAGTTCATCCGGGGAGCTGTTTTTT
-	TRBV29-1	TRBJ1-1	-	CSVERRGNTEAFF	TGCAGCGTTGAACGACGGGGAAACACTGAAGCTTTCTTT
-	TRBV11-2	TRBJ2-2	few	CASSPGRAVSSGELFF	TGTGCCAGCAGCCCGGGTAGGGCAGTATCATCCGGGGAGCTGTTTTTT
-	TRBV18	TRBJ2-1	few	CASSLSGRLNEQFF	TGTGCCAGCTCACTTTCAGGGCGTTTAAATGAGCAGTTCTTC
-	TRBV4-3	TRBJ2-2	many	CASSRGGTGELFF	TGCGCCAGCAGCAGGGGCGGTACCGGGGAGCTGTTTTTT
-	TRBV6-5	TRBJ1-2	few	CASSYGRFIYGYTF	TGTGCCAGCAGTTACGGACGGTTCATCTATGGCTACACCTTC
-	TRBV12-3/TRBV12-4	TRBJ1-1	few	CASSLEVGYTEAFF	TGTGCCAGCAGTTTAGAGGTGGGCTACACTGAAGCTTTCTTT
-	TRBV5-6	TRBJ1-2	few	CASSFEQNYGYTF	TGTGCCAGCAGCTTCGAGCAGAACTATGGCTACACCTTC
-	TRBV7-2	TRBJ1-6	-	CASSLAGHLNSPLHF	TGTGCCAGCAGCTTAGCGGGACACCTCAATTCACCCCTCCACTTT
TRBD2	TRBV27	TRBJ2-1	few	CASSPMGGYNEQFF	TGTGCCAGCAGCCCGATGGGGGGGTACAATGAGCAGTTCTTC
-	TRBV15	TRBJ2-7	few	CATSRDGGPYEQYF	TGTGCCACCAGCAGGGACGGAGGCCCCTACGAGCAGTACTTC
-	TRBV5-1	TRBJ2-7	few	CASSLEASWVIEQYF	TGCGCCAGCAGCTTAGAAGCCTCCTGGGTTATCGAGCAGTACTTC
TRBD1	TRBV7-2	TRBJ1-6	-	CASSESGQFNSPLHF	TGTGCCAGCAGCGAGTCGGGACAGTTTAATTCACCCCTCCACTTT
-	TRBV7-2	TRBJ1-5	few	CASSPRGSNQPQHF	TGTGCCAGCAGCCCCAGGGGATCCAATCAGCCCCAGCATTTT
-	TRBV6-5	TRBJ2-3	few	CAIRVGSTDTQYF	TGTGCCATCCGGGTGGGGAGCACAGATACGCAGTATTTT
TRBD1	TRBV7-9	TRBJ2-3	-	CASSPMTGGRTDTQYF	TGTGCCAGCAGCCCTATGACAGGGGGCAGAACAGATACGCAGTATTTT
-	TRBV4-1	TRBJ1-2	few	CASSQVARLYGYTF	TGCGCCAGCAGCCAAGTGGCCAGGCTTTATGGCTACACCTTC
-	TRBV7-2	TRBJ1-4	few	CASSAAFRVSEKLFF	TGTGCCAGCAGCGCCGCTTTCAGGGTTTCTGAAAAACTGTTTTTT
-	TRBV9	TRBJ2-1	-	CASSPIGGDEQFF	TGTGCCAGCAGCCCTATCGGGGGCGATGAGCAGTTCTTC
-	TRBV12-3/TRBV12-4	TRBJ2-3	-	CASSPGSSGVNTQYF	TGTGCCAGCAGTCCTGGAAGTAGCGGTGTGAATACGCAGTATTTT
-	TRBV5-1	TRBJ2-2	-	CASSLVPGRWAGELFF	TGCGCCAGCAGCTTGGTCCCCGGCCGTTGGGCCGGGGAGCTGTTTTTT
-	TRBV7-9	TRBJ2-5	many	CASTLGGRETQYF	TGTGCCAGCACCTTGGGGGGACGTGAGACCCAGTACTTC
TRBD2	TRBV6-2/TRBV6-3	TRBJ2-3	-	CASTTSGDTQYF	TGTGCCAGCACGACTAGCGGGGATACGCAGTATTTT
TRBD1	TRBV6-5	TRBJ1-2	-	CASSDRQGQGYTF	TGTGCCAGCAGCGACCGACAGGGACAGGGCTACACCTTC
-	TRBV6-2/TRBV6-3	TRBJ2-5	few	CASSFSLTGREETQYF	TGTGCCAGCAGTTTCTCCCTCACAGGGCGTGAGGAGACCCAGTACTTC
-	TRBV7-9	TRBJ2-6	many	CASSLSSGANVLTF	TGTGCCAGCAGCTTGTCCTCTGGGGCCAACGTCCTGACTTTC
-	TRBV19	TRBJ1-2	-	CASMRILGQGYGYTF	TGTGCCAGTATGAGAATCCTTGGGCAAGGCTATGGCTACACCTTC
-	TRBV7-2	TRBJ2-7	few	CASSLLSTYEQYF	TGTGCCAGCAGCTTACTTTCAACCTACGAGCAGTACTTC